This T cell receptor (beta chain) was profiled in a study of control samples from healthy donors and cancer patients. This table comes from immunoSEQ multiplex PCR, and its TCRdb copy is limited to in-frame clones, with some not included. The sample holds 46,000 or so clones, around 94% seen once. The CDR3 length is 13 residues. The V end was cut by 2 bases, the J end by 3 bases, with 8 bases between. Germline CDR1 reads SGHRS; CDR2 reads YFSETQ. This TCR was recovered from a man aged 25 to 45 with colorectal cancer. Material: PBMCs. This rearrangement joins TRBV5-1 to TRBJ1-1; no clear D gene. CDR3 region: CASSLRSDTEAFF. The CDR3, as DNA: TGCGCCAGCAGCTTACGGTCAGACACTGAAGCTTTCTTT.